What follows are 26 T cell receptor beta chains derived from one specimen sequenced in a study of T cell responses to AZD1222 COVID-19 vaccine. TCRdb's copy holds only in-frame clones and misses some; the assay was immunoSEQ multiplex PCR. The table shows about 140,000 clones, with approximately 89% occurring only once. Sequenced here: peripheral blood, sampled on day 0 of AZD1222 vaccination. The receptors here all came from an adult in good health.

The chain recombines TRBV7-9 with TRBJ1-1, with no clear D. Germline V CDR1 and CDR2: SEHNR, FQNEAQ (reference sequence). The CDR3 is 13 amino acids. Trimming shortened V by 3 bases and J by 5 bases, and 10 bases separated the two germline ends. In nucleotides, the CDR3 is TGTGCCAGCAGCTTTGACGGTGAGACTGAAGCTTTCTTT. Its protein product is CASSFDGETEAFF.

This clone was observed once. The chain has TRBV27 and TRBJ2-3; either TRBD1 or TRBD2 may supply D (5 bases each). This CDR3 contains 16 residues. In germline, CDR1 is MNHEY, CDR2 SMNVEV (reference sequence). V was clipped by 4 bases and J by 2 bases, with 16 bases between them. The CDR3 reads CASSSFMGPFTDTQYF. In DNA form, the CDR3 reads TGTGCCAGCAGTTCTTTTATGGGACCGTTCACAGATACGCAGTATTTT.

This chain uses TRBV28 with TRBJ1-2, with D unresolved. V lost 4 bases and J 3 bases, leaving 9 bases between the germline ends. Per the germline V gene, CDR1 is MDHEN and CDR2 is SYDVKM. CDR3 length: 13 amino acids. CDR3 nucleotide sequence: TGTGCCAGCAGTTCGGGCGATTACTATGGCTACACCTTC. Translation gives CASSSGDYYGYTF.

The chain is built from TRBV6-5 and TRBJ2-5; unclear D gene. The germline V and J ends were trimmed by 5 bases and 7 bases, with 20 bases remaining between them. This CDR3 spans 15 amino acids. The germline V gene encodes CDR1 MNHEY and CDR2 SVGAGI. For the CDR3, the DNA is TGTGCCAGCAGTCACCGGCTCGACCTCCTGGGGACCCAGTACTTC. Protein: CASSHRLDLLGTQYF.

V is TRBV7-2 and J is TRBJ1-2; D is uncertain. The CDR3 has 14 amino acids. Trimming took 1 base from V and 1 from J, leaving 7 bases between them. Looked up from germline, CDR1 is SGHTA and CDR2 is FQGNSA. For the CDR3, the DNA is TGTGCCAGCAGCTTAGAAAAGGGTAACTATGGCTACACCTTC. It specifies CASSLEKGNYGYTF.

The chain couples TRBV10-2 to TRBJ1-2, with D tentatively TRBD1 (6 bases). Between the trimmed V and J ends, which lost 7 bases and 3 bases, there was a span of 15 bases. The CDR3 is 14 amino acids. Germline-derived CDR1 and CDR2 are WSHSY and SAAADI. The CDR3, as DNA: TGCGCCAGCAAGCCCTTAGACAGGTACTATGGCTACACCTTC. Protein: CASKPLDRYYGYTF.

This sequence joins TRBV7-6 and TRBJ2-2, with D possibly TRBD2 on 6 matching bases. V lost 1 base and J lost 0, with 9 bases in between. Germline-derived CDR1 and CDR2 are SGHVS and FNYEAQ. There are 16 residues in the CDR3. In DNA form, the CDR3 reads TGTGCCAGCAGCTTAGTAAGCGGGCCGAACACCGGGGAGCTGTTTTTT. This gives the protein CASSLVSGPNTGELFF.

The rearrangement links TRBV4-1 to TRBJ2-1; 12 bases fit TRBD2. Germline lookup yields CDR1 MGHRA and CDR2 YSYEKL. After removal of 2 bases from V and 2 bases from J, the junction contained 7 bases not matched to a gene. The CDR3 extends over 18 amino acids. The CDR3: CASSQFLAGGPPYNEQFF. CDR3 sequence (DNA): TGCGCCAGCAGCCAATTTCTAGCGGGGGGGCCACCCTACAATGAGCAGTTCTTC.

The genes are TRBV10-3 and TRBJ2-7; D might be TRBD2 (6 bases). With 5 bases removed from V and 2 bases from J, the gap between germline ends came to 13 bases. The CDR3 contains 14 residues. Germline V gene data show CDR1 as ENHRY and CDR2 as SYGVKD. CDR3 nucleotide sequence: TGTGCCATCAGTTGGGGGGAGTTAACCTACGAGCAGTACTTC. Residues: CAISWGELTYEQYF.

In this sample, this clone turned up once. The chain employs TRBV6-1 and TRBJ1-6; D gene uncertain. The CDR3 is 17 amino acids. The V end was cut by 3 bases, the J end by 2 bases, with 14 bases between. CDR1 is MNHNS and CDR2 is SASEGT in the germline V gene. CDR3 coding DNA: TGTGCCAGCAGTGACCCCCGGCGGGGAACCTATAATTCACCCCTCCACTTT. Translated, it gives CASSDPRRGTYNSPLHF.

This chain links TRBV12-5 with TRBJ2-1, with 13 bases lining up with TRBD2. Germline CDR1 reads LGHNT; CDR2 reads FRNRAP. Germline trimming cut 6 bases from V and 8 bases from J; bases unmatched to any gene: 10. This CDR3 has 16 residues. CDR3 coding DNA: TGTGCTAGTGGACTCGTGGGACTAGCGGGAAGGGATGAGCAGTTCTTC. It codes for CASGLVGLAGRDEQFF.

The chain employs TRBV10-3 and TRBJ1-5; TRBD1 matches 7 bases. Germline values: CDR1 ENHRY, CDR2 SYGVKD. This CDR3 contains 15 residues. The V segment lost 6 bases and the J segment 3 bases; nucleotides outside the gene matches: 8. The CDR3 loop is CAISLTGQFNQPQHF. For the CDR3, the DNA is TGTGCCATCAGCCTCACGGGACAGTTCAATCAGCCCCAGCATTTT.

This clone was observed once. This CDR3 reads CASSEGASGVDEQFF. In nucleotides, the CDR3 is TGTGCCAGCAGTGAAGGGGCTAGCGGGGTCGATGAGCAGTTCTTC. This chain joins TRBV2 and TRBJ2-1, with 9 nucleotides matching TRBD2. Trimming took 1 base from V and 8 from J; bases not matched to a gene: 6. The CDR3 has 15 residues. The germline V gene has CDR1 SNHLY and CDR2 FYNNEI.

The rearrangement uses TRBV27 and TRBJ2-7; D unclear. V lost 6 bases to trimming and J lost 0 bases, with 6 bases between them. Germline-derived CDR1 and CDR2 are MNHEY and SMNVEV (reference sequence). The CDR3 is 12 amino acids. The CDR3 spells CASSSVSYEQYF. The CDR3 DNA follows: TGTGCCAGCAGCTCGGTCTCCTACGAGCAGTACTTC.

J is TRBJ1-2 and V is TRBV15; D possibly corresponds to TRBD1 (5 bases). With 4 bases removed from V and 8 bases from J, the gap between germline ends came to 17 bases. Germline values: CDR1 LNHNV, CDR2 YYDKDF (reference sequence). This CDR3 contains 14 residues. DNA for the CDR3: TGTGCCACCAGCACCGCCCTAGGGGTCCTCGGCTACACCTTC. Translating gives CATSTALGVLGYTF.

This chain connects TRBV19 to TRBJ1-6; D ambiguous. Trimming stripped 7 bases from V and 6 bases from J, with 10 bases between. The CDR3 extends over 13 amino acids. CDR1 is LNHDA, CDR2 SQIVND, per germline (reference sequence). Here the CDR3 reads CASTIGPNSPLHF. In nucleotides, the CDR3 is TGTGCCAGTACCATTGGACCTAATTCACCCCTCCACTTT.

A single count supports this clone. The rearrangement links TRBV4-1 to TRBJ1-2, with D hard to call. V lost 0 bases, J lost 1 base, and 6 bases lay in between. This CDR3 region has 14 residues. The V gene's germline CDR1 is MGHRA and CDR2 YSYEKL. This CDR3 is CASSQDSGNYGYTF. In nucleotides, the CDR3 is TGCGCCAGCAGCCAAGATAGTGGTAACTATGGCTACACCTTC.

The V call is TRBV10-3, the J call TRBJ2-7, with a weak D call TRBD2 (5 bases). Germline V gene sequence: CDR1 ENHRY, CDR2 SYGVKD. V lost 4 bases and J 0 bases, leaving 10 bases between the germline ends. The CDR3 runs 14 residues. The CDR3 here is CAISGTGSSYEQYF. The CDR3 bases are TGTGCCATCAGTGGGACGGGGAGCTCCTACGAGCAGTACTTC.

The genes are TRBV18 and TRBJ2-5, with D maybe TRBD1 (5 bases). The CDR3 runs to 13 residues. The germline V gene encodes CDR1 KGHSH and CDR2 LQKENI. Trimming removed 5 bases from V and 3 bases from J, with 10 bases in between. CDR3 nucleotide sequence: TGTGCCAGCTCATGGGCACAGGAAGAGACCCAGTACTTC. Translated: CASSWAQEETQYF. Combining the CDR3 with reference TRBV18 and TRBJ2-5 gives the whole variable domain NAGVMQNPRHLVRRRGQEARLRCSPMKGHSHVYWYRQLPEEGLKFMVYLQKENIIDESGMPKERFSAEFPKEGPSILRIQQVVRGDSAAYFCASSWAQEETQYFGPGTRLLVL.

The chain recombines TRBV2 with TRBJ2-5, with 8 bases lining up with TRBD1. CDR1 SNHLY and CDR2 FYNNEI come from the germline V gene. With V trimmed by 8 bases and J by 7 bases, 15 bases remained unmatched. The CDR3 totals 15 residues. The CDR3 bases are TGTGCCAGCTGTGGGACTCAGGGGGCCCGAGGGACCCAGTACTTC. Its protein is CASCGTQGARGTQYF.

The V call is TRBV6-6, the J call TRBJ1-1; D gene ambiguous. This CDR3 region has 14 residues. From germline, CDR1 is MNHNY and CDR2 SVGAGI (reference sequence). The V gene lost 2 bases and the J gene lost 4 bases, with 11 bases spanning the gap. CDR3 in amino acids: CASSYVGKVTEAFF. CDR3 sequence (DNA): TGTGCCAGCAGTTACGTGGGTAAAGTCACTGAAGCTTTCTTT.

The rearrangement joins TRBV19 to TRBJ1-2; 9 nucleotides line up with TRBD1. Per the germline V gene, CDR1 is LNHDA and CDR2 is SQIVND (reference sequence). CDR3 length equals 14 residues. Unmatched junction bases numbered 9, after V lost 7 bases and J lost 6 bases. The CDR3 sequence is CASILTGGADGYTF. CDR3 bases: TGTGCCAGTATCCTTACAGGGGGCGCGGATGGCTACACCTTC.

The chain carries TRBV25-1 and TRBJ2-1; 8 bases align to TRBD1. This CDR3 comprises 12 residues. The V segment lost 5 bases and the J segment 15 bases; nucleotides outside the gene matches: 9. CDR1 is MGHDK, CDR2 SYGVNS, per germline. CDR3 sequence: CASSTLDRAPFF. The CDR3 DNA reads as TGTGCCAGCAGTACCCTGGACAGGGCCCCGTTCTTC.

Comment on this clone: At one end, the junction sequence differs from germline, possibly due to a read error. The chain carries TRBV11-2 and TRBJ1-2, with TRBD1 identical over 9 bases. CDR1 SGHAT and CDR2 FQNNGV come from the germline V gene. The CDR3 runs to 12 residues. As DNA, the CDR3 is TGTACCAGCAGCCGGACAGGGGTTGGCTACACCTTC. It translates to CTSSRTGVGYTF.

This clone was seen once. The V and J genes are TRBV4-1 and TRBJ1-1; no reliable D call. The V end lost 1 base, the J end lost 1 base, and 10 bases lay between the germline ends. CDR1 and CDR2 (germline): MGHRA, YSYEKL. The CDR3 consists of 15 residues. The CDR3 nucleotides read TGCGCCAGCAGCCAAGGTTACGGACCGAACACTGAAGCTTTCTTT. The encoded protein is CASSQGYGPNTEAFF.

The chain joins TRBV5-5 to TRBJ1-4, with a weak D call TRBD1 (6 bases). V was shortened by 2 bases and J by 7 bases, with 18 bases between the two germline ends. The CDR3 has 16 residues. Germline V lookup: CDR1 SGHKS, CDR2 YYEKEE (reference sequence). This CDR3 is CASSFRDNPTGEKLFF. The CDR3 DNA reads TGTGCCAGCAGCTTCCGGGACAACCCAACCGGTGAAAAACTGTTTTTT.